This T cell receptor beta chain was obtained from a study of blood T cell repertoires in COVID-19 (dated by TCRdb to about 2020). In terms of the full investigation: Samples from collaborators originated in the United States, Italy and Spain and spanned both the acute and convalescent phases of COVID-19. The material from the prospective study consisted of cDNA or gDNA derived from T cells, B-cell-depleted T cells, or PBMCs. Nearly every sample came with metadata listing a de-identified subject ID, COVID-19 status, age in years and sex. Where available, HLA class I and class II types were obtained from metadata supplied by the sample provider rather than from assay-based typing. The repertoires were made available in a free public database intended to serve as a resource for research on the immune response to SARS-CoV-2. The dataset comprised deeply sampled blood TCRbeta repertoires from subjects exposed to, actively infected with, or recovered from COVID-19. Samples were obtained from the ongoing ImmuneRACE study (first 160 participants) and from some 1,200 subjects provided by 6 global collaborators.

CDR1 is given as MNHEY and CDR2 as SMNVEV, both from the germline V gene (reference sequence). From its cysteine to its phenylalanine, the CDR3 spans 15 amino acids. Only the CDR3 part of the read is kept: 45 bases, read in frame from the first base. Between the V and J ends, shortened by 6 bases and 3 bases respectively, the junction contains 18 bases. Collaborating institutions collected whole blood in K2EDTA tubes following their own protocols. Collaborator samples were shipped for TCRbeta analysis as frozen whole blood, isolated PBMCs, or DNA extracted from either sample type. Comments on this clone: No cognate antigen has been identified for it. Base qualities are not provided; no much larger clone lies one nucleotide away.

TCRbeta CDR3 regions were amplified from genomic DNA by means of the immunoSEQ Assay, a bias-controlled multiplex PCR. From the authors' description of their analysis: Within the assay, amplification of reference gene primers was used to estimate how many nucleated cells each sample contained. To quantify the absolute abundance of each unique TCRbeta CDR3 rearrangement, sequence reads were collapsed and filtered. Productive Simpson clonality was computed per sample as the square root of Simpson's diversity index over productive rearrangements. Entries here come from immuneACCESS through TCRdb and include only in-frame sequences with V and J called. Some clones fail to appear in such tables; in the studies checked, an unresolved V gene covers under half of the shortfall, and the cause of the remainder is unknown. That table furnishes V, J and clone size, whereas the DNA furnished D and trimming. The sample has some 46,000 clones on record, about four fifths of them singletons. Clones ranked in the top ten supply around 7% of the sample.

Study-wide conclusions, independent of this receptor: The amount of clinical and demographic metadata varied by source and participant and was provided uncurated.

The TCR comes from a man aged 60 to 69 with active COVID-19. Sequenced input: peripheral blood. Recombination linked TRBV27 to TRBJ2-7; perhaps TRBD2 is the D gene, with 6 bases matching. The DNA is TGTGCCAGCAGCTTAGGGACCGGGAGTCGCTACGAGCAGTACTTC. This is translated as CASSLGTGSRYEQYF.